This T cell receptor (beta chain) was sequenced in a study of blood T cell repertoires in COVID-19. Study-level background: Samples taken during acute and convalescent COVID-19 were collected in the United States, Italy and Spain. PBMCs, B-cell-depleted T cells, or T cells provided the cDNA or gDNA that made up the material.

Original processing notes: Reference gene primers were amplified, and this amplification served to estimate nucleated cell counts. Generated by immunoSEQ multiplex PCR, the TCRdb table keeps only in-frame clones and is missing some. V and J calls and clone size are given by that table; D and trimming were obtained from the DNA. The sample carries about 70,000 clones, around 90% recorded once. J was trimmed by 0 bases and V by 1 base; bases with no gene match: 4. Germline V gene sequence: CDR1 MGHDK, CDR2 SYGVNS. The CDR3 has 17 residues. This clonotype was obtained from a man over 45 with acute or convalescent COVID-19. The sequencing sample was made of peripheral blood. The chain links TRBV25-1 to TRBJ2-1; 9 bases fit TRBD2. CDR3 sequence reads: CASSEFGSGSSYNEQFF. CDR3 bases: TGTGCCAGCAGTGAATTTGGTAGCGGGAGCTCCTACAATGAGCAGTTCTTC.